This TCR beta chain comes out of a study of low-dose radiotherapy and immunotherapy resistance in tumors. Study-level background: Intravenous nivolumab 240 mg every two weeks plus ipilimumab 1 mg/kg every six weeks was given to patients.

Time point here: after trial treatment. Sample treatment: LDRT plus nivolumab, ipilimumab, low-dose cyclophosphamide and aspirin (RACIN trial). CDR1 and CDR2 from the germline V gene are GTSNPN and SVGIG (reference sequence). This CDR3 comprises 16 residues. The V gene lost 2 bases and the J gene lost 0 bases, with 11 bases spanning the gap. First-strand cDNA relied on TRAV- and TRBV-specific primers spanning alpha and beta chains. A roughly 20-cycle PCR with a constant-region primer and V-primer adapter amplified TCRs. MiXCR, applied by TCRdb to the reads, yields one record per CDR3 protein. The sample comprises tens of thousands of distinct CDR3 sequences, 17% of which are singletons, and approximately 1.3% rests with the top ten.

The material was PBMCs, obtained after low-dose radiotherapy plus immunotherapy. This chain connects TRBV30 to TRBJ2-6; D not certain. The receptor was derived from a male donor with prostate cancer. CDR3 in DNA: TGTGCCTGGAGTCGCGACCCTGGCTCTGGGGCCAACGTCCTGACTTTC. Translation: CAWSRDPGSGANVLTF.